Listed below are T cell receptor beta chains from one sample, sequenced in a study of T cells expressing NK-cell markers. TCRdb reprocessed the 5' RACE reads, keeping one entry per CDR3 protein, no DNA. The sample table includes about 21,000 distinct CDR3 sequences. The sample comprised blood T cells: a sorted CD56 or NKG2C T cell subset, CD4+ or CD8+ T cells, or bulk PBMC T cells (not recorded which). The receptor set was obtained from a man aged 18-70 years in good health. Both conserved end residues are part of each CDR3.

j_call v_call cdr3_aa
TRBJ2-2 TRBV5-1 CASRHPTGIRSDFNGELFF
TRBJ1-1 TRBV5-1 CASSLATGGMNTEAFF
TRBJ2-2 TRBV5-4 CASSFPTAHTGELFF
TRBJ2-6 TRBV5-1 CASSLDGRGGSGANVLTF
TRBJ2-7 TRBV5-5 CASSLAGGASYEQYF
TRBJ1-6 TRBV5-1 CASSLVTGVSSPLHF
TRBJ2-7 TRBV7-8 CASSSYNPDRKKYEQYF
TRBJ2-5 TRBV3-1 CASSQSTGAGETQYF
TRBJ2-3 TRBV6-2/TRBV6-3 CATASTVLITDTQYF
TRBJ2-1 TRBV5-5 CASTRQGPDTYNEQFF
TRBJ2-7 TRBV12-3/TRBV12-4 CASSFSTGDEQYF
TRBJ2-5 TRBV9 CASSPRSGVSGTQETQYF
TRBJ1-2 TRBV4-1 CASSQGPAGGIHYGYTF
TRBJ2-7 TRBV6-2/TRBV6-3 CASSFTDQGAYEQYF
TRBJ1-5 TRBV6-2/TRBV6-3 CASSPTENQPQHF
TRBJ2-1 TRBV10-3 CAISETPAGGPRNEQFF
TRBJ1-2 TRBV3-1 CASADINNYGYTF
TRBJ1-1 TRBV7-8 CASSLNRGKNTEAFF
TRBJ2-7 TRBV18 CASSRPLRGVGEQYF
TRBJ2-5 TRBV7-6 CASSLQAGGVQETQYF
TRBJ2-1 TRBV25-1 CASSRSHYEQFF
TRBJ2-1 TRBV9 CASSVSPEYNEQFF
TRBJ2-7 TRBV3-1 CASSSSYSSGSSYEQYF
TRBJ2-1 TRBV18 CASSPLQGASDEQFF
TRBJ2-1 TRBV5-5 CASSLLAGVGNEQFF
TRBJ2-6 TRBV7-2 CASSFTGSSGANVLTF
TRBJ2-2 TRBV7-3 CASSLTSGLAGRKSTGELFF
TRBJ2-7 TRBV7-9 CASSLGAQTYEQYF
TRBJ2-1 TRBV6-5 CASSRNNEQFF
TRBJ2-1 TRBV7-2 CASSLVGSGLNEQFF
TRBJ1-5 TRBV5-5 CASSLAGPVVGVNQPQHF
TRBJ2-1 TRBV29-1 CSVEKRNNEQFF
TRBJ2-2 TRBV6-5 CASHTGTGVGGELFF
TRBJ2-1 TRBV4-1 CASSQGVQDRGLDEQFF
TRBJ1-3 TRBV5-5 CASSLGLLSDGNTIYF
TRBJ2-5 TRBV5-1 CASRVGVETQYF
TRBJ1-2 TRBV7-2 CASSSNRGERGYTF
TRBJ2-1 TRBV30 CAWTGGSYNEQFF
TRBJ1-2 TRBV20-1 CSARDSNYGYTF
TRBJ2-5 TRBV6-1 CASSEDGTHVETQYF
TRBJ1-3 TRBV5-4 CASSLDHSGNTIYF
TRBJ1-6 TRBV6-6 CASKADSPLHF
TRBJ1-5 TRBV6-2/TRBV6-3 CASSYESGGSFRGPQHF
TRBJ1-6 TRBV15 CATSRGKVQNNSPLHF
TRBJ2-3 TRBV20-1 CSANYGLAHTDTQYF
TRBJ2-1 TRBV11-1 CASSLGTVGLGEQFF
TRBJ2-1 TRBV27 CASTGAGNEQFF
TRBJ2-3 TRBV2 CATGTEVSTDTQYF
TRBJ1-2 TRBV19 CASSPSWTGSYGYTF
TRBJ2-7 TRBV20-1 CSAGETGKQHEQYF
TRBJ2-1 TRBV14 CASSQGTSGSRYNEQFF
TRBJ2-5 TRBV4-3 CASSQDLAGVETQYF
TRBJ2-1 TRBV7-3 CASSFSGLAVYNEQFF
TRBJ2-2 TRBV20-1 CSARVLDRGRANTGELFF
TRBJ2-7 TRBV11-1 CASSRGDRRVYSSYEQYF
TRBJ1-1 TRBV4-1 CASSQDRSRGPEAFF
TRBJ2-7 TRBV5-6 CASSFLQGGNEQYF
TRBJ2-3 TRBV14 CASSQDGTGNTDTQYF
TRBJ2-3 TRBV10-3 CATTGTDTQYF